This T cell receptor beta chain was sequenced in a study of cytomegalovirus exposure and HLA in healthy donors. Turning to this clone: What it binds is unknown.

This CDR3 has 16 amino acids. CDR1 and CDR2 from the germline V gene are ENHRY and SYGVKD. Trimming pared 4 bases from V and 1 base from J, leaving 16 bases between. Study-level findings and limits: Overall, roughly 170 TCR beta chains were annotated as cytomegalovirus-associated.

Data came from immunoSEQ multiplex PCR; TCRdb stores just in-frame clones and leaves some out. The table shows 97,000 or so clones, with roughly 95% occurring only once. The sample was PBMCs. The clonotype was recovered from a woman between 18 and 29 years old in good health and CMV-seronegative. The chain combines TRBV10-3 with TRBJ1-1; weak D call: TRBD1 (5 bases). The CDR3 nucleotides are TGTGCCATCAGTGGGCCCACGGGGGGATGGAACACTGAAGCTTTCTTT. Its protein is CAISGPTGGWNTEAFF.